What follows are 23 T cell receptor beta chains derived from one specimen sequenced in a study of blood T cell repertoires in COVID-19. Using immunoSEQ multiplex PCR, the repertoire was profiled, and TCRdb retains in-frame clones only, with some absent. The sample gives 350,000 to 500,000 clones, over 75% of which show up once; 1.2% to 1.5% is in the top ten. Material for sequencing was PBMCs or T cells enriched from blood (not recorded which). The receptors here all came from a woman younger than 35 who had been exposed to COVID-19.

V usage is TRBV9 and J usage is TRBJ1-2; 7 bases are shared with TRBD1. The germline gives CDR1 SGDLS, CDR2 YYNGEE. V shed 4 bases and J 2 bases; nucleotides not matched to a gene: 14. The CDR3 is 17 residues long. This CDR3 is CASSSGELGGRNYGYTF. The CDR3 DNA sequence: TGTGCCAGCAGCTCGGGAGAATTAGGGGGCAGGAACTATGGCTACACCTTC.

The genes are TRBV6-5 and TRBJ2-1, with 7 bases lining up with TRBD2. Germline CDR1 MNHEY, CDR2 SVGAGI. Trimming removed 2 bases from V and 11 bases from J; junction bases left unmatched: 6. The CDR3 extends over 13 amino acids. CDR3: CASSYARAGQQFF. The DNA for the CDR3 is TGTGCCAGCAGTTACGCCAGAGCGGGGCAGCAGTTCTTC.

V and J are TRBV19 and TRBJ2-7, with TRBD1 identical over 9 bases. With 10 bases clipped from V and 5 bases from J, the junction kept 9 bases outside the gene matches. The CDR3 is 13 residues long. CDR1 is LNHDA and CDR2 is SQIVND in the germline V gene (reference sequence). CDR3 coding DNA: TGTGCCACCCGGTGGGGACAGGGCCACGAGCAGTACTTC. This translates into CATRWGQGHEQYF.

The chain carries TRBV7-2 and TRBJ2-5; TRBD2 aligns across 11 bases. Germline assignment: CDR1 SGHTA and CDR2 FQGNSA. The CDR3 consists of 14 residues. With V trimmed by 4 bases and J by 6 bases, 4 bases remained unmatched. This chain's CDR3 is CASSSLAGGQTQYF. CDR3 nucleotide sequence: TGTGCCAGCAGCTCTCTAGCGGGGGGCCAGACCCAGTACTTC.

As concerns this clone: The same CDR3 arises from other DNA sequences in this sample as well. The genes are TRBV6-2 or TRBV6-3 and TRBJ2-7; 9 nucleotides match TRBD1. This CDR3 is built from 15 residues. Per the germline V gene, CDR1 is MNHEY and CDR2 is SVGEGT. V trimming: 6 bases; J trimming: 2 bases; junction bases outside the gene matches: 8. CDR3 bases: TGTGCCAGCAGCCTACAGGGGGCAGGGGCCTACGAGCAGTACTTC. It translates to CASSLQGAGAYEQYF.

The CDR3 sequence is CASSKGYFF. CDR3 DNA: TGTGCCAGCAGCAAAGGGTACTTCTTC. The chain has TRBV21-1 and TRBJ2-7; the D segment call TRBD2 is taken from the table without a DNA check. TRBV21-1 is classified as a pseudogene. The CDR3 consists of 9 residues.

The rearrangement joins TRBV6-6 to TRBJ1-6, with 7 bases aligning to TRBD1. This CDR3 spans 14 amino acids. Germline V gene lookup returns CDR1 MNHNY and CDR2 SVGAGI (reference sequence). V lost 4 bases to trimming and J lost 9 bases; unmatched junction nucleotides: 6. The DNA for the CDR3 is TGTGCCAGCAGTTGGGACAGCGGGTTTTCACCCCTCCACTTT. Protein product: CASSWDSGFSPLHF.

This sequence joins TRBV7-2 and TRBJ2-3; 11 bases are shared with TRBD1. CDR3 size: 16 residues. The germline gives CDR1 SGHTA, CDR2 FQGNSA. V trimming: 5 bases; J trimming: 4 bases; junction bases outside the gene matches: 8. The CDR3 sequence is CASSPPDRGRADTQYF. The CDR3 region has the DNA TGTGCCAGCAGCCCCCCGGACAGGGGGCGCGCAGATACGCAGTATTTT.

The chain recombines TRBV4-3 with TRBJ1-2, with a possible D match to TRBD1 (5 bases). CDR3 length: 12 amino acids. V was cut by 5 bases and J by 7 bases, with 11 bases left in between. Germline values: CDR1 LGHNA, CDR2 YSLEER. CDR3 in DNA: TGCGCCAGCAGCTCATACAGGTCTGGCTACACCTTC. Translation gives CASSSYRSGYTF.

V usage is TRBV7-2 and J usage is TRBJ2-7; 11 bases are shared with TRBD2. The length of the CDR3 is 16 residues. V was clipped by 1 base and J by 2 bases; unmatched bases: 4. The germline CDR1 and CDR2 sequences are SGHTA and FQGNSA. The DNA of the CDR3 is TGTGCCAGCAGCTTAGGGGGGACTAGCGGCGCCTACGAGCAGTACTTC. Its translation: CASSLGGTSGAYEQYF.

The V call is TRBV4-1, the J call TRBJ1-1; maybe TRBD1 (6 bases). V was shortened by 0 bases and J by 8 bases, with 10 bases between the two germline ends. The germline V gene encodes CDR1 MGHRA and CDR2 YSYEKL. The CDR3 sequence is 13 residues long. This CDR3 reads CASSQEAGQEAFF. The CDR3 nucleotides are TGCGCCAGCAGCCAAGAGGCTGGACAGGAAGCTTTCTTT.

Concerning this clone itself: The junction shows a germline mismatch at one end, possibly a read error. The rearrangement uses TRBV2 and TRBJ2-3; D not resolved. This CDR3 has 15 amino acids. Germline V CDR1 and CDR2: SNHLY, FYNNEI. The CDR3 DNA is TGTGCCAACAGTGAAGGCAAAACTAGCACAGATACGCAGTATTTT. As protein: CANSEGKTSTDTQYF.

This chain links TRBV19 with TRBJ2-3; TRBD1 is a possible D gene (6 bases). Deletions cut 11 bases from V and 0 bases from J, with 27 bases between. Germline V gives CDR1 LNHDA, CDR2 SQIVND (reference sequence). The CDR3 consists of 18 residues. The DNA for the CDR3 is TGTGCCGCCGGGGACATAGGCAGGCTCCCGCCTAGCACAGATACGCAGTATTTT. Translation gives CAAGDIGRLPPSTDTQYF.

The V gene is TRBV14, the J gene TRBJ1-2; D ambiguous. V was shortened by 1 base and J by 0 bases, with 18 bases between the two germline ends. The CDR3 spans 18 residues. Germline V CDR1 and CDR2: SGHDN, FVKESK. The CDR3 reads CASSQGEGSPIPNYGYTF. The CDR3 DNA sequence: TGTGCCAGCAGCCAAGGGGAGGGCAGTCCGATCCCTAACTATGGCTACACCTTC.

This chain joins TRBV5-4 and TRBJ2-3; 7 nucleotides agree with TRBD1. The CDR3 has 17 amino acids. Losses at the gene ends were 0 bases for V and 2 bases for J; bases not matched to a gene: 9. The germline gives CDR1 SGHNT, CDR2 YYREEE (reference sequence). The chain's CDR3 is CASSLGGWDSLTDTQYF. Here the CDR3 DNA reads TGTGCCAGCAGCTTGGGGGGATGGGACAGTCTCACAGATACGCAGTATTTT.

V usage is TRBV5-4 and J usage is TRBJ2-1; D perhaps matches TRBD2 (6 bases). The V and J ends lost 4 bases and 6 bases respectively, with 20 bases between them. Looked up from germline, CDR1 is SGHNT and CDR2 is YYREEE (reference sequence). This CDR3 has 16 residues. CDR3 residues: CASSPKGLPLGNEQFF. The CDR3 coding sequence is TGTGCCAGCAGCCCAAAGGGACTTCCGTTGGGCAATGAGCAGTTCTTC.

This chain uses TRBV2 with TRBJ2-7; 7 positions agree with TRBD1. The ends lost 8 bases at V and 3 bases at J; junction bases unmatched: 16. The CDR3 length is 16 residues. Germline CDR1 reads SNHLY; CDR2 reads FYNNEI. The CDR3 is CASGQRGTVNSYEQYF. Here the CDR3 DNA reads TGTGCCAGCGGTCAGAGAGGGACAGTGAATAGCTACGAGCAGTACTTC.

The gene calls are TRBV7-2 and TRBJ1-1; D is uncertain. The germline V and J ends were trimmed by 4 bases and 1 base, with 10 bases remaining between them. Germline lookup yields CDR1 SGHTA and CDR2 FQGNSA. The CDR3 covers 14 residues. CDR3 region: CASSSGIKNTEAFF. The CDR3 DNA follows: TGTGCCAGCAGCTCAGGCATCAAGAACACTGAAGCTTTCTTT.

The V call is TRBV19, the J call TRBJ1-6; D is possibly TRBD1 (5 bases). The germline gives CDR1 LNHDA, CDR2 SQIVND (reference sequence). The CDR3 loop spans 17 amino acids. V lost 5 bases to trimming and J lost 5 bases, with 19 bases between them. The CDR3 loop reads CASSFLQDLWDNSPLHF. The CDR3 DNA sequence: TGTGCCAGTAGTTTCTTACAGGACCTTTGGGATAATTCACCCCTCCACTTT.

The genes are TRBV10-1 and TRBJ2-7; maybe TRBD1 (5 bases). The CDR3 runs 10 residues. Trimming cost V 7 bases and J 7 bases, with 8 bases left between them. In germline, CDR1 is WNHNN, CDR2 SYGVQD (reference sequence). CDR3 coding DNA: TGCGCCAGCACACAGGAAGAGCAGTACTTC. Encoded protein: CASTQEEQYF.

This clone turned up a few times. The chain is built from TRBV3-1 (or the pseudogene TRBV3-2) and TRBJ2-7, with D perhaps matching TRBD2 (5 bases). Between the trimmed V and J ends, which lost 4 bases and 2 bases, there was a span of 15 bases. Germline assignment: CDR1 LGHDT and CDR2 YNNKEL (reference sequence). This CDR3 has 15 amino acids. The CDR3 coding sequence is TGTGCCAGCAGCCCCCTCTTGGTGGAGGCCTACGAGCAGTACTTC. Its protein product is CASSPLLVEAYEQYF.

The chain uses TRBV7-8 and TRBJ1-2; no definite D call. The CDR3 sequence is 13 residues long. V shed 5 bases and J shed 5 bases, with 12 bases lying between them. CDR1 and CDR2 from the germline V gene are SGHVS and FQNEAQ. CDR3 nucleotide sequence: TGTGCCAGCAGCGTTGGGCAGGCTTATGGCTACACCTTC. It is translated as CASSVGQAYGYTF.

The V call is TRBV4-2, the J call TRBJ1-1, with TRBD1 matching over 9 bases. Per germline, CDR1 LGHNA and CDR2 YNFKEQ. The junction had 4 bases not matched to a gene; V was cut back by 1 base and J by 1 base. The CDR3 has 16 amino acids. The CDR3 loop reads CASSQALDRGNTEAFF. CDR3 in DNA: TGTGCCAGCAGCCAAGCCCTGGACAGGGGGAACACTGAAGCTTTCTTT.